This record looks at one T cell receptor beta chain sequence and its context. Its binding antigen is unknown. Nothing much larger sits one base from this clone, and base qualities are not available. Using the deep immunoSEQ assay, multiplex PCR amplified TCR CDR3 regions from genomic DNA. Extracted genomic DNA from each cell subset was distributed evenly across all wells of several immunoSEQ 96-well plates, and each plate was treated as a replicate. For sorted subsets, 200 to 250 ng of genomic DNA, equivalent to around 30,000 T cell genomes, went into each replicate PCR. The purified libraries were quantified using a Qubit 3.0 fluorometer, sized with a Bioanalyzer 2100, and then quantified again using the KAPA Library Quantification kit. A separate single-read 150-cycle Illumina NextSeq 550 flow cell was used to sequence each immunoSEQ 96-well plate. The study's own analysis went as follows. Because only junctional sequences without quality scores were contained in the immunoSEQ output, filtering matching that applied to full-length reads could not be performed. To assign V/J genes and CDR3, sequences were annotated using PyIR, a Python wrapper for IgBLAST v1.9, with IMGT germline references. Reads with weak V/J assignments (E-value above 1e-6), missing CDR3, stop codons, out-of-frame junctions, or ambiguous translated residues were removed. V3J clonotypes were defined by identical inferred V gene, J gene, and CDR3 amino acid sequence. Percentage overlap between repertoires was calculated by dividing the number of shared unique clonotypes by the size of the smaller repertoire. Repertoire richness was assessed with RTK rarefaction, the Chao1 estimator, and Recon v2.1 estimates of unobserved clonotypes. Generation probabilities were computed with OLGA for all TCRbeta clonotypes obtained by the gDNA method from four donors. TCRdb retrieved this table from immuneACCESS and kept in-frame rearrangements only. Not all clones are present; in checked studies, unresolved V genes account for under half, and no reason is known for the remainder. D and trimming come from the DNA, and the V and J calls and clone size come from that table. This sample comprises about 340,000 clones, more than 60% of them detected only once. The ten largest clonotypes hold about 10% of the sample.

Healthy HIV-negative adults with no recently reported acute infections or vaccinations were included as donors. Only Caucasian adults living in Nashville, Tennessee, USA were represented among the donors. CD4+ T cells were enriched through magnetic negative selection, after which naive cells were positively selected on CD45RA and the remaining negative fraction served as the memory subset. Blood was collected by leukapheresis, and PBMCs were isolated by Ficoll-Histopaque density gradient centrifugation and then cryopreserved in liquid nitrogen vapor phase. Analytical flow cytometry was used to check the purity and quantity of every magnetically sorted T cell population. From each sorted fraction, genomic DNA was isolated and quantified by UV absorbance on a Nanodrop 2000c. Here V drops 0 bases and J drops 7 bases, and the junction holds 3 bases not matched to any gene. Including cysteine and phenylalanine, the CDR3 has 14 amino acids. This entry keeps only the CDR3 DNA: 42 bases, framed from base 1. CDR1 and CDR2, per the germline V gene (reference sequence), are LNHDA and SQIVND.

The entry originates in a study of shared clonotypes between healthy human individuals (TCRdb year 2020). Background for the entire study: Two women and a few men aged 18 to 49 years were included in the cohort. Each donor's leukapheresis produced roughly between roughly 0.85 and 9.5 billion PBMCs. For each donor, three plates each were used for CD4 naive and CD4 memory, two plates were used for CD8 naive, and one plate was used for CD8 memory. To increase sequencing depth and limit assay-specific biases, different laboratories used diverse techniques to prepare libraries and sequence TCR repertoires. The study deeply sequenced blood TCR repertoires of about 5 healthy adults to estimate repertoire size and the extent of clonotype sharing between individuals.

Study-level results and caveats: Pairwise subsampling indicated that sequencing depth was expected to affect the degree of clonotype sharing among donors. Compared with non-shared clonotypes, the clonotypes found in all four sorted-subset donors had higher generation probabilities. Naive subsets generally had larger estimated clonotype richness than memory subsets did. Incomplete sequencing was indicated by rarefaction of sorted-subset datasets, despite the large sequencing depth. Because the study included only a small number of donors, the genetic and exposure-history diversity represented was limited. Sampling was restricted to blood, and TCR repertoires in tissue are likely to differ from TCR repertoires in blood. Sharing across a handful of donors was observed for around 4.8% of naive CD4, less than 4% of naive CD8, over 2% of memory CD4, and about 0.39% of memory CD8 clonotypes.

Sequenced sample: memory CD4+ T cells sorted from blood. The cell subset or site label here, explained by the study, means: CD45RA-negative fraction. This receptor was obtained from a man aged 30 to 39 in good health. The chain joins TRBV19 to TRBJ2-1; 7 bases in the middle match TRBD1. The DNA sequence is TGTGCCAGTAGTATAGATCGGGACAGAAATGAGCAGTTCTTC. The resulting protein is CASSIDRDRNEQFF.